This TCR beta chain is from a study of human T cells and chemical hapten exposure. This clonotype was counted between two and nine times. Germline CDR1 and CDR2: SSHAT and FNYEAQ (reference sequence). Trimming left V 3 bases short and J 2 bases short, with 5 bases between. The CDR3 has 13 residues. This sample's time point: patch test 1, 2 weeks after DPC sensitization. Sample treatment: therapeutic diphenylcyclopropenone sensitization with weekly scalp DPC. TCRdb itself ran the RACE reads through MiXCR, one entry per CDR3 protein. The sample consists of about 380,000 distinct CDR3 sequences, more than 4.5% of them appearing once.

Sample: whole blood, taken in connection with sensitization to the hapten diphenylcyclopropenone (DPC). The rearrangement joins TRBV7-7 to TRBJ2-1; the D is unclear. The sequence was obtained from a woman in her fifties or sixties with alopecia areata. Some clones in this sample may be carry-over from other donors' samples. This chain's CDR3 is CASSLRPYNEQFF. Written as DNA, the CDR3 is TGTGCCAGCAGCTTGAGACCCTACAATGAGCAGTTCTTC.